There are many counts of the clone carrying this TCR beta chain. Its antigen is unknown. A single record per CDR3 protein comes from TCRdb applying MiXCR to the 5' RACE reads. The sample consists of hundreds of thousands of distinct CDR3 sequences, around 12% of them appearing once. Donors uniformly comprised healthy Caucasians. The entry originates in a study of identical twins. The length of the CDR3 is 13 residues. In germline, CDR1 is MDHEN, CDR2 SYDVKM. Trimming pared 6 bases from V and 10 bases from J, leaving 13 bases between. Study results and limitations: Insertion counts were lower in abundant cord blood beta clonotypes, a trend that memory repertoires did not show. For monozygotic twins, models underestimated out-of-frame TCR alpha sharing.

These same records also appear under a second study, on yellow fever vaccine responses in identical twins.

The sequenced material came from CD8+ T cells sorted from blood. V and J are TRBV28 and TRBJ1-6, with a weak D call TRBD1 (6 bases). The sequence derives from a woman aged 18-29 years in good health. CDR3 region: CASSGDTASPLHF. CDR3 bases: TGTGCCAGCAGCGGGGACACTGCCTCACCCCTCCACTTT. The whole variable domain, filled in from reference TRBV28 and TRBJ1-6, reads DVKVTQSSRYLVKRTGEKVFLECVQDMDHENMFWYRQDPGLGLRLIYFSYDVKMKEKGDIPEGYSVSREKKERFSLILESASTNQTSMYLCASSGDTASPLHFGNGTRLTVT.